What follows is one TCR beta chain and its context. Some clones are missing from TCRdb's copy, which holds only in-frame ones; the method was immunoSEQ multiplex PCR. The data hold approximately 47,000 clones, with about nine tenths observed a single time. This record comes from a study of OX40 agonist ivuxolimab in advanced cancers. V lost 1 base and J lost 5, with 16 bases in between. From germline, CDR1 is SGHTA and CDR2 FQGTGA. This CDR3 contains 16 residues. Sequenced here: CD4+ or CD8+ T cells sorted from blood, sampled in a trial of the OX40 agonist ivuxolimab. The chain is built from TRBV7-3 and TRBJ2-3, with unresolved D. The sequence derives from an adult with an advanced solid tumor such as melanoma, head and neck, liver or kidney cancer. This CDR3 is CASSLINTGELDTQYF. The CDR3 DNA follows: TGTGCCAGCAGCTTAATAAATACCGGAGAACTAGATACGCAGTATTTT.